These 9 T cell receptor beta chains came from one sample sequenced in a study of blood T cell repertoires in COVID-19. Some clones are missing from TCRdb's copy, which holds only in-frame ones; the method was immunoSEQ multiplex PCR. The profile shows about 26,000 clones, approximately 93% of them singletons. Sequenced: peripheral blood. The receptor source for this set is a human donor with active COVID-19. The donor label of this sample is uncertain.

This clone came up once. CDR3 residues: CASSRTGGNYGYTF. Here the CDR3 DNA reads TGTGCCAGCAGTAGGACAGGGGGCAACTATGGCTACACCTTC. This chain connects TRBV6-2 or TRBV6-3 to TRBJ1-2, with TRBD1 identical over 11 bases. The CDR3 consists of 14 residues. Trimming at V came to 5 bases and at J to 2 bases, leaving 1 base not matched to a gene. CDR1 is MNHEY, CDR2 SVGEGT, per germline.

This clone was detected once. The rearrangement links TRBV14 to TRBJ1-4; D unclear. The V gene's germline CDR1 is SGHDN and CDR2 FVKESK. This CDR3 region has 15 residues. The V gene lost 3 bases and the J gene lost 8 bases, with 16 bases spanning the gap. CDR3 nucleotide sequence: TGTGCCAGCAGCCATTACGGAGGAAGGCTGGAAAAACTGTTTTTT. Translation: CASSHYGGRLEKLFF.

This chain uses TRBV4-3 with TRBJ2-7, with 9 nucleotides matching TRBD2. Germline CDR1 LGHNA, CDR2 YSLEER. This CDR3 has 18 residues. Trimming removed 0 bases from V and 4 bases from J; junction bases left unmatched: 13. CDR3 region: CASSQDSAAGGPGYEQYF. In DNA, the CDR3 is TGCGCCAGCAGCCAAGATAGCGCGGCGGGGGGGCCGGGTTACGAGCAGTACTTC.

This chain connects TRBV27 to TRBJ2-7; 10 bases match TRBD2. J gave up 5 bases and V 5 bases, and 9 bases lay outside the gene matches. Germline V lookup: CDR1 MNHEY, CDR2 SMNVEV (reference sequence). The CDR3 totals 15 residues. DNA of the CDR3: TGTGCCAGCAGTGACATAGCGGGAGGTCTCCACGAGCAGTACTTC. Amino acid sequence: CASSDIAGGLHEQYF.

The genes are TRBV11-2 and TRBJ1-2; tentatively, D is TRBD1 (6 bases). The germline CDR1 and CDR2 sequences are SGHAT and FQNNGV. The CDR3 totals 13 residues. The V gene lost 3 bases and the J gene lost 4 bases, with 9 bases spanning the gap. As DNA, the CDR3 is TGTGCCAGCAGCTTTACAGGGAGCTATGGCTACACCTTC. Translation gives CASSFTGSYGYTF.

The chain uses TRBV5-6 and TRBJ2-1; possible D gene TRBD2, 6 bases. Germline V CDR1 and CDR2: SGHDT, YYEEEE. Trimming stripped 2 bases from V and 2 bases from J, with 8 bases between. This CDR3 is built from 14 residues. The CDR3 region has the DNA TGTGCCAGCAGCTTAGGACTAACCTACAATGAGCAGTTCTTC. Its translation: CASSLGLTYNEQFF.

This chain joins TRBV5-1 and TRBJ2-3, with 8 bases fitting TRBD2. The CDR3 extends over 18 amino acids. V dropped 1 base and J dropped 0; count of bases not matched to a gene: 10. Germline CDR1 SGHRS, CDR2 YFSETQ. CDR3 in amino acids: CASSLSPGRALSTDTQYF. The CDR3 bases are TGCGCCAGCAGCTTGAGTCCCGGGAGGGCCTTGAGCACAGATACGCAGTATTTT.

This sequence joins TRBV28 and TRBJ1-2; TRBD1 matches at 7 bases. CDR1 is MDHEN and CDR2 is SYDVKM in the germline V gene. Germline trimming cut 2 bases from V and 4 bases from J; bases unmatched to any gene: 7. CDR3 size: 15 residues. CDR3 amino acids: CASSLAGTESYGYTF. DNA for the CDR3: TGTGCCAGCAGTTTAGCCGGGACAGAATCCTATGGCTACACCTTC.

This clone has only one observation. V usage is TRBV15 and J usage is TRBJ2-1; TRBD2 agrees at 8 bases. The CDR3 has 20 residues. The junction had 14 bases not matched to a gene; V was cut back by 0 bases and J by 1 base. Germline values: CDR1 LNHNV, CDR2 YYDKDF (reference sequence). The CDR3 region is CATSRDRSSGKPRSYNEQFF. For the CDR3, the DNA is TGTGCCACCAGCAGAGATCGGAGTAGCGGGAAGCCGAGGTCCTACAATGAGCAGTTCTTC.